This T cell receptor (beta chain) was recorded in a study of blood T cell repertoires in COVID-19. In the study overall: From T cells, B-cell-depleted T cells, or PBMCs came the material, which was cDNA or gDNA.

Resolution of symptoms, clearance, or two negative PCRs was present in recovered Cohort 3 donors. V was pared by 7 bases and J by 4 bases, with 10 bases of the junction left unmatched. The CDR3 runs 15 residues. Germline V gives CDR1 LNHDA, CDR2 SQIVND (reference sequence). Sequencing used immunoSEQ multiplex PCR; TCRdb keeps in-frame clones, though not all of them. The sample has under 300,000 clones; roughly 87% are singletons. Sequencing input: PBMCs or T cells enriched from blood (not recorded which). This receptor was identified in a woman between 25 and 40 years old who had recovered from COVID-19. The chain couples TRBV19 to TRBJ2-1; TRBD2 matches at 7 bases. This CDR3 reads CASIIRFGGYNEQFF. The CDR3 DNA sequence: TGTGCCAGTATCATCAGATTCGGGGGGTACAATGAGCAGTTCTTC.